What follows are 26 T cell receptor beta chains derived from one specimen sequenced in a study of cytomegalovirus exposure and HLA in healthy donors. The primer mix had 60 Vbeta and 13 Jbeta primers. Measured with immunoSEQ multiplex PCR; TCRdb has only the in-frame clones, and not every one. The sample comprises some 120,000 clones, 60% to 85% of which are singletons, and around 0.92% rests with the top ten. The sample taken for sequencing was PBMCs. These receptor sequences come from a human donor in good health.

This clone turned up a few times. The rearrangement joins TRBV7-6 to TRBJ1-2, with 7 bases lining up with TRBD1. This CDR3 has 13 amino acids. Germline-derived CDR1 and CDR2 are SGHVS and FNYEAQ. Losses at the gene ends were 5 bases for V and 6 bases for J; bases not matched to a gene: 6. The CDR3 sequence is CASSLTGLDGYTF. The CDR3 bases are TGTGCCAGCAGCCTGACAGGGTTGGATGGCTACACCTTC.

The chain links TRBV14 to TRBJ1-2; possible D gene TRBD1, 6 bases. Germline V gives CDR1 SGHDN, CDR2 FVKESK. Trimming stripped 1 base from V and 4 bases from J, with 13 bases between. The CDR3 is 15 residues long. The CDR3 coding sequence is TGTGCCAGCAGCCAAGTTCGCGGGGGCCCCTATGGCTACACCTTC. This sequence encodes CASSQVRGGPYGYTF.

The chain has TRBV7-2 and TRBJ1-1, with D possibly TRBD1 on 6 matching bases. This CDR3 region has 13 residues. The V gene's germline CDR1 is SGHTA and CDR2 FQGNSA. V dropped 5 bases and J dropped 2 bases, with 9 bases sitting between them. The CDR3 DNA follows: TGTGCCAGCAGCGAACAGGGTAACACTGAAGCTTTCTTT. The encoded protein is CASSEQGNTEAFF.

The V gene is TRBV7-2, the J gene TRBJ2-5; the match to TRBD2 covers 8 bases. The CDR3 consists of 15 residues. The germline gives CDR1 SGHTA, CDR2 FQGNSA. V was pared by 1 base and J by 7 bases, with 8 bases of the junction left unmatched. This CDR3 is CASSLDGGGLGTQYF. The CDR3 DNA sequence: TGTGCCAGCAGCTTAGACGGGGGGGGGTTGGGGACCCAGTACTTC.

This chain connects TRBV6-1 to TRBJ2-7; weak D call: TRBD1 (6 bases). In germline, CDR1 is MNHNS, CDR2 SASEGT. The CDR3 is made up of 12 amino acids. CDR3 residues: CASRDTLYEQYF. The CDR3 DNA is TGTGCTAGTCGGGACACCCTCTACGAGCAGTACTTC.

The rearrangement joins TRBV15 to TRBJ1-6, with TRBD1 matching 9 bases. The germline V gene has CDR1 LNHNV and CDR2 YYDKDF (reference sequence). The CDR3 length is 14 residues. Unmatched junction bases numbered 5, after V lost 5 bases and J lost 9 bases. CDR3 bases: TGTGCCACCAGCGGATGGGACAGGGTTTCACCCCTCCACTTT. This translates into CATSGWDRVSPLHF.

The J gene is TRBJ1-6, the V gene TRBV7-9; weak D call: TRBD1 (6 bases). The CDR3 consists of 16 residues. The V end was cut by 4 bases, the J end by 7 bases, with 17 bases between. Germline V gene data show CDR1 as SEHNR and CDR2 as FQNEAQ (reference sequence). CDR3 coding DNA: TGTGCCAGCAGCTCCGGGACCCAGGGGAACAATTCACCCCTCCACTTT. The encoded protein is CASSSGTQGNNSPLHF.

CDR3 loop: CATSDSFQAGYTF. The CDR3 DNA is TGTGCCACTTCGGACAGTTTTCAAGCTGGCTACACCTTC. J is TRBJ1-2 and V is TRBV6-1, with a possible D match to TRBD1 (6 bases). This CDR3 is 13 amino acids long. V dropped 10 bases and J dropped 7 bases, with 19 bases sitting between them. In germline, CDR1 is MNHNS, CDR2 SASEGT.

The chain couples TRBV6-5 to TRBJ1-3; 9 bases align to TRBD1. CDR1 and CDR2 from the germline V gene are MNHEY and SVGAGI. Unmatched junction bases numbered 2, after V lost 1 base and J lost 1 base. This CDR3 spans 16 amino acids. CDR3 sequence: CASSYYRGLSGNTIYF. CDR3 nucleotides: TGTGCCAGCAGTTACTACAGGGGGCTTTCTGGAAACACCATATATTTT.

The rearrangement uses TRBV9 and TRBJ2-7, with 7 bases identical to TRBD1. CDR3 length: 14 amino acids. The ends lost 3 bases at V and 6 bases at J; junction bases unmatched: 9. CDR1 and CDR2 (germline): SGDLS, YYNGEE. The CDR3 here is CASSGQGSPGEQYF. The CDR3 DNA sequence: TGTGCCAGCAGCGGACAGGGTTCGCCCGGCGAGCAGTACTTC.

The chain uses TRBV15 and TRBJ2-3, with no clear D. V was clipped by 0 bases and J by 0 bases, with 7 bases between them. The CDR3 length is 15 residues. CDR1 is LNHNV and CDR2 is YYDKDF in the germline V gene (reference sequence). This chain's CDR3 is CATSRDPQSTDTQYF. The CDR3 region has the DNA TGTGCCACCAGCAGAGATCCGCAGAGCACAGATACGCAGTATTTT.

This clone is a singleton in its sample. The chain has TRBV29-1 and TRBJ2-5; D is unresolved. This CDR3 spans 11 amino acids. The V gene lost 4 bases and the J gene lost 5 bases, with 8 bases spanning the gap. Germline CDR1 and CDR2: SQVTM and ANQGSEA. CDR3 protein: CSVVLLETQYF. CDR3 coding DNA: TGCAGCGTTGTTTTATTGGAGACCCAGTACTTC.

CDR3 bases: TGTGCCAGCACCGAGGTGGCGGGGGGCCGGTCAGGGGAGCTGTTTTTT. This gives the protein CASTEVAGGRSGELFF. This rearrangement joins TRBV7-2 to TRBJ2-2; 8 bases are shared with TRBD2. This CDR3 contains 16 residues. Germline lookup yields CDR1 SGHTA and CDR2 FQGNSA. The trim removed 7 bases at V and 8 bases at J, leaving 15 bases unmatched.

This rearrangement joins TRBV29-1 to TRBJ2-7; tentative D call: TRBD1 (6 bases). V was pared by 0 bases and J by 4 bases, with 10 bases between. Germline loops: CDR1 SQVTM, CDR2 ANQGSEA. The CDR3 is 13 residues long. The CDR3 bases are TGCAGCGTTGAAGAAACGGACAGATACGAGCAGTACTTC. This encodes CSVEETDRYEQYF.

The J gene is TRBJ1-1, the V gene TRBV25-1, with 9 bases aligning to TRBD1. J lost 1 base, V lost 6 bases, and 6 bases had no gene match. The CDR3 covers 15 residues. CDR1 and CDR2 (germline): MGHDK, SYGVNS. The CDR3 here is CASSQLDRGNTEAFF. CDR3 DNA: TGTGCCAGCAGCCAATTGGACAGGGGGAACACTGAAGCTTTCTTT.

The chain links TRBV2 to TRBJ1-5; D is unclear. The CDR3 is made up of 13 amino acids. CDR1 and CDR2 from the germline V gene are SNHLY and FYNNEI. Trimming stripped 4 bases from V and 5 bases from J, with 9 bases between. CDR3 nucleotides: TGTGCCAGCAGTGGGGAGAGAGATCAGCCCCAGCATTTT. Translation: CASSGERDQPQHF.

This clone was recorded once. The chain has TRBV6-5 and TRBJ2-7; D not resolved. V gave up 7 bases and J gave up 3 bases, with 19 bases separating them. The germline V gene encodes CDR1 MNHEY and CDR2 SVGAGI. This CDR3 has 15 amino acids. The CDR3 nucleotides read TGTGCCAGCAAGGTGTTAGCTCAGCCTCACTACGAGCAGTACTTC. It specifies CASKVLAQPHYEQYF.

J is TRBJ2-2 and V is TRBV27; possible D gene TRBD1, 5 bases. Germline V gives CDR1 MNHEY, CDR2 SMNVEV (reference sequence). V was cut by 6 bases and J by 1 base, with 9 bases left in between. This CDR3 is 14 amino acids long. The DNA of the CDR3 is TGTGCCAGCAGGGGGCTGCGGAACACCGGGGAGCTGTTTTTT. Encoded protein: CASRGLRNTGELFF.

The chain couples TRBV2 to TRBJ1-2, with D tentatively TRBD1 (6 bases). The germline CDR1 and CDR2 sequences are SNHLY and FYNNEI. With 11 bases removed from V and 6 bases from J, the gap between germline ends came to 25 bases. The CDR3 runs 15 residues. The CDR3 protein is CALSRGQGIQNGYTF. DNA for the CDR3: TGTGCCCTATCCCGCGGGCAGGGGATCCAAAATGGCTACACCTTC.

V and J are TRBV27 and TRBJ1-5; no clear D gene. V lost 6 bases and J lost 4, with 13 bases in between. The CDR3 consists of 14 residues. The germline CDR1 and CDR2 sequences are MNHEY and SMNVEV (reference sequence). CDR3 protein: CASSPDWANQPQHF. As DNA, the CDR3 is TGTGCCAGCAGCCCTGATTGGGCGAATCAGCCCCAGCATTTT.

The chain links TRBV6-5 to TRBJ2-7; 11 bases map to TRBD1. The trim removed 6 bases at V and 3 bases at J, leaving 4 bases unmatched. CDR1 MNHEY and CDR2 SVGAGI come from the germline V gene. The CDR3 is 14 amino acids. The CDR3: CASSRDRGIYEQYF. CDR3 bases: TGTGCCAGCAGCCGGGACAGGGGGATCTACGAGCAGTACTTC.

This clone was detected only a few times. V gene TRBV15 combines with J gene TRBJ1-5; D is possibly TRBD1 (5 bases). V lost 1 base to trimming and J lost 11 bases, with 6 bases between them. The CDR3 covers 11 residues. CDR1 LNHNV and CDR2 YYDKDF come from the germline V gene (reference sequence). This CDR3 is CATSRGQTQHF. CDR3 coding DNA: TGTGCCACCAGCAGAGGACAGACCCAGCATTTT.

The chain employs TRBV5-1 and TRBJ2-5; TRBD2 is a possible D gene (5 bases). The CDR3 sequence is 11 residues long. Per germline, CDR1 SGHRS and CDR2 YFSETQ. Trimming pared 6 bases from V and 3 bases from J, leaving 6 bases between. CDR3 sequence: CASMEEETQYF. The CDR3 region has the DNA TGCGCCAGCATGGAGGAAGAGACCCAGTACTTC.

The chain links TRBV14 to TRBJ1-3, with TRBD1 matching over 11 bases. The CDR3 sequence is 17 residues long. Germline CDR1 reads SGHDN; CDR2 reads FVKESK. V lost 4 bases, J lost 3 bases, and 8 bases stayed unmatched. CDR3: CASSRYWTGGVGNTIYF. The CDR3 DNA is TGTGCCAGCAGCCGATATTGGACAGGGGGCGTTGGAAACACCATATATTTT.

J is TRBJ1-4 and V is TRBV2; D unclear. V gave up 7 bases and J gave up 7 bases, with 19 bases separating them. CDR1 is SNHLY, CDR2 FYNNEI, per germline. The CDR3 loop spans 15 amino acids. This CDR3 is CASTLVEARSEKLFF. The DNA of the CDR3 is TGTGCCAGCACTCTGGTTGAGGCTCGCAGTGAAAAACTGTTTTTT.

The rearrangement joins TRBV7-8 to TRBJ2-6, with D maybe TRBD2 (5 bases). V was shortened by 2 bases and J by 2 bases, with 7 bases between the two germline ends. In germline, CDR1 is SGHVS, CDR2 FQNEAQ. The CDR3 sequence is 15 residues long. The CDR3 sequence: CASSLMGAGANVLTF. Written as DNA, the CDR3 is TGTGCCAGCAGCTTAATGGGAGCTGGGGCCAACGTCCTGACTTTC.